These 13 T cell receptor beta chains were all obtained from the same sample, sequenced in a study of spatial heterogeneity in lung cancer (dated by TCRdb to about 2019). Libraries were constructed by 5' RACE. The instrument given in TCRdb is NextSeq 500. In TCRdb, the public reads were trimmed at Q25 with fastp and aligned with MiXCR, with productive beta chains retained. One record per CDR3 amino acid sequence lists the most common genes and DNA. The sample profile shows about 10,000 distinct CDR3 sequences; around a quarter of them were found once. The ten largest make up 3% to 4.5% of the sample. In the paper's terms, the time point label means: blood at routine non-recurrence follow-up after resection. This material consisted of PBMCs, taken at follow-up. These receptors were obtained from a female donor with early-stage non-small cell lung cancer.

By frequency in the sample, this clonotype is medium-sized. The rearrangement links TRBV20-1 to TRBJ2-2; no reliable D call. V lost 0 bases and J 0 bases, leaving 8 bases between the germline ends. Germline CDR1 reads DFQATT; CDR2 reads SNEGSKA (reference sequence). The length of the CDR3 is 15 residues. CDR3 loop: CSARDYQANTGELFF. Here the CDR3 DNA reads TGCAGTGCTAGAGATTACCAAGCGAACACCGGGGAGCTGTTTTTT.

This sequence joins TRBV2 and TRBJ2-1; 7 bases fit TRBD1. V was clipped by 8 bases and J by 9 bases; unmatched bases: 10. The CDR3 length is 13 residues. Germline CDR1 and CDR2: SNHLY and FYNNEI. The chain's CDR3 is CASGQDRDGEQFF. The DNA of the CDR3 is TGTGCCAGCGGCCAAGACAGGGACGGTGAGCAGTTCTTC.

The chain links TRBV5-6 to TRBJ2-1, with a tentative D call TRBD2 (5 bases). The CDR3 sequence is 15 residues long. The V gene lost 1 base and the J gene lost 7 bases, with 15 bases spanning the gap. The germline V gene encodes CDR1 SGHDT and CDR2 YYEEEE. The CDR3 protein is CASSLRRLAWNEQFF. CDR3 nucleotides: TGTGCCAGCAGCTTGAGGAGGCTAGCATGGAATGAGCAGTTCTTC.

This clonotype appeared a few times. This chain links TRBV5-1 with TRBJ1-2; maybe TRBD1 (6 bases). CDR1 is SGHRS, CDR2 YFSETQ, per germline. This CDR3 is 16 amino acids long. The V and J ends lost 3 bases and 4 bases respectively, with 19 bases between them. CDR3 DNA sequence: TGCGCCAGCAGCTCTTCGGACAGCCATGCAACCTATGGCTACACCTTC. Residues: CASSSSDSHATYGYTF.

This clonotype was counted only a few times. The chain combines TRBV5-1 with TRBJ2-2; D possibly uses TRBD1 or TRBD2 (5 bases each). Looked up from germline, CDR1 is SGHRS and CDR2 is YFSETQ. The CDR3 is made up of 16 amino acids. The V gene lost 0 bases and the J gene lost 7 bases, with 16 bases spanning the gap. The CDR3 region is CASSLAAREKVGELFF. The CDR3 DNA is TGCGCCAGCAGCTTGGCGGCCAGGGAGAAGGTCGGGGAGCTGTTTTTT.

This chain uses TRBV29-1 with TRBJ2-7; 8 bases are shared with TRBD2. Germline V CDR1 and CDR2: SQVTM, ANQGSEA. This CDR3 comprises 14 residues. V lost 1 base, J lost 2 bases, and 4 bases stayed unmatched. DNA for the CDR3: TGCAGCGTTGAAGTTGGCGGGGGGACCTACGAGCAGTACTTC. Amino acid sequence: CSVEVGGGTYEQYF.

This sequence joins TRBV20-1 and TRBJ2-7; D remains unclear. The CDR3 spans 15 residues. Germline V lookup: CDR1 DFQATT, CDR2 SNEGSKA (reference sequence). Deletions cut 0 bases from V and 0 bases from J, with 12 bases between. The CDR3: CSARDSETYSYEQYF. CDR3 DNA: TGCAGTGCTAGAGATAGTGAGACTTACTCCTACGAGCAGTACTTC.

The chain combines TRBV5-1 with TRBJ1-6, with D uncertain. V lost 1 base and J lost 7, with 9 bases in between. There are 14 residues in the CDR3. Germline assignment: CDR1 SGHRS and CDR2 YFSETQ. This CDR3 reads CASSLMESNSPLHF. CDR3 nucleotide sequence: TGCGCCAGCAGCTTGATGGAGTCAAATTCACCCCTCCACTTT.

This sequence joins TRBV4-1 and TRBJ1-2; TRBD1 matches 10 bases. This CDR3 is built from 14 residues. Germline CDR1 reads MGHRA; CDR2 reads YSYEKL. V lost 4 bases and J lost 4; bases outside the gene matches: 3. CDR3 nucleotide sequence: TGCGCCAGCAGCCTAGACAGGGGGCCCTATGGCTACACCTTC. Amino acids: CASSLDRGPYGYTF.

This clonotype was recorded a few times. J is TRBJ2-3 and V is TRBV5-1, with 10 bases aligning to TRBD2. Trimming took 4 bases from V and 5 from J; bases not matched to a gene: 10. CDR3 length: 16 residues. Germline CDR1 is SGHRS and CDR2 is YFSETQ. As DNA, the CDR3 is TGCGCCAGCAGCCTCGGGACTAGCGAGATTCGAGATACGCAGTATTTT. This encodes CASSLGTSEIRDTQYF.

V is TRBV6-1 and J is TRBJ1-2; a possible D gene is TRBD1 (6 bases). Looked up from germline, CDR1 is MNHNS and CDR2 is SASEGT. The CDR3 runs to 15 residues. Trimming stripped 2 bases from V and 8 bases from J, with 18 bases between. The CDR3 is CASSEIRQAFTGYTF. The CDR3 DNA reads TGTGCCAGCAGTGAAATACGACAGGCCTTTACCGGCTACACCTTC.

The chain has TRBV12-3 or TRBV12-4 and TRBJ2-1; 8 bases are shared with TRBD2. V trimming: 1 base; J trimming: 2 bases; junction bases outside the gene matches: 22. This CDR3 has 22 amino acids. In DNA form, the CDR3 reads TGTGCCAGCAGTTTAGTCCTTCGGGTCTCGCTCCGGGGGGGACTGGCCTACAATGAGCAGTTCTTC. It is translated as CASSLVLRVSLRGGLAYNEQFF.

The CDR3 bases are TGCGCCAGCAGCTTGGCTAGCGGGGACTCCTACAATGAGCAGTTCTTC. It codes for CASSLASGDSYNEQFF. The chain couples TRBV5-1 to TRBJ2-1, with 9 bases aligning to TRBD2. CDR1 SGHRS and CDR2 YFSETQ come from the germline V gene. The CDR3 has 16 residues. V lost 0 bases to trimming and J lost 0 bases; unmatched junction nucleotides: 1.